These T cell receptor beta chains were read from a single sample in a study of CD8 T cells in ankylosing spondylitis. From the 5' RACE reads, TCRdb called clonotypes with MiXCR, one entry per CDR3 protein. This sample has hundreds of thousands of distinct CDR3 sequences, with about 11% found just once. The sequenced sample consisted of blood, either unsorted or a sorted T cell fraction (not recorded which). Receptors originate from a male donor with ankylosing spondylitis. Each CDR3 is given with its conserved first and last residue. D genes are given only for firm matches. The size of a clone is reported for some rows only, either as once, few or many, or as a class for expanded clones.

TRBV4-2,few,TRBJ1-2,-,TGTGCCAGCAGCCAAGGCTTCGGGGGGGGGGCCTATGGCTACACCTTC,CASSQGFGGGAYGYTF
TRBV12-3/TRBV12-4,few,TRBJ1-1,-,TGTGCCAGCAGCCGACAGGCCCCCGGGGAAGCTTTCTTT,CASSRQAPGEAFF
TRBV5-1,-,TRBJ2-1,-,TGCGCCAGCGCCGACCTTACAGGGAGTGAGCAGTTCTTC,CASADLTGSEQFF
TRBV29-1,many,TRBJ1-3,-,TGCAGCTTCCAGCAGGGGACTGGAAACACCATATATTTT,CSFQQGTGNTIYF
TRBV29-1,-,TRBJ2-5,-,TGCAGCGTTAAACAGGGTTCCGAGACCCAGTACTTC,CSVKQGSETQYF
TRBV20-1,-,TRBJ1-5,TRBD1,TGCAGTGCTAGAGGCGGGGACAGGGGGTTCAATCAGCCCCAGCATTTT,CSARGGDRGFNQPQHF
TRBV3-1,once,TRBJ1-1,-,TGTGCCGGCAGCTCAAGGGGCGCCCAAGCTTTCTTT,CAGSSRGAQAFF
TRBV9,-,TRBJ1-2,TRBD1,TGTGCCAGCAGCGGACAGGGGGGCTATGGCTACACCTTC,CASSGQGGYGYTF
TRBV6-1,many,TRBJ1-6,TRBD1,TGTGCCAGCACCTCTTACTGGGACAGCCTCAATTCACCCCTCCACTTT,CASTSYWDSLNSPLHF
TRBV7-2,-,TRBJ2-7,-,TGTGCCAGCAGCTTAGCGAGGGAGGAGGGTTACGAGCAGTACTTC,CASSLAREEGYEQYF
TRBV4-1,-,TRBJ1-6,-,TGCGCCAGCAGCCAAGATGGGGGGATTGTGGGGAGACCCCTCCACTTT,CASSQDGGIVGRPLHF
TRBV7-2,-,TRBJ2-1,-,TGTGCCAGCAGCTTAGCGGGGGTAGCCCCCCCCAATGAGCAGTTCTTC,CASSLAGVAPPNEQFF
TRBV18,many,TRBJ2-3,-,TGTGCCAGCAGCCCCACAGATACGCAGTATTTT,CASSPTDTQYF
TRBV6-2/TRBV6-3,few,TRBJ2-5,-,TGTGCCAGCAAGAAGAGGGAAAGGGAGACCCAGTACTTC,CASKKRERETQYF
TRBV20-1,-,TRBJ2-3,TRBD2,TGCAGTGCTAGAGCCGCTACTAGCGGGAGTTGGACAGATACGCAGTATTTT,CSARAATSGSWTDTQYF
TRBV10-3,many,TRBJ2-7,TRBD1,TGTGCCCTCGGGGAAGGGACAGGCGGCTCCTACGAGCAGTACTTC,CALGEGTGGSYEQYF
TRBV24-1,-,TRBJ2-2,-,TGTGCCACCAGTGATTTCAGCTTAGGGGGCACCGGGGAGCTGTTTTTT,CATSDFSLGGTGELFF
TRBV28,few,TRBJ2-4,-,TGTGCCGGAGGGGGGGGTACGGGAGCCAAAAACATTCAGTACTTC,CAGGGGTGAKNIQYF
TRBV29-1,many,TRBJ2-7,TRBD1,TGCAGCGTTGGACAGGGTAACGAGCAGTACTTC,CSVGQGNEQYF
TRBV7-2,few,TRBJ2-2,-,TGTGCCAGCTCCGGGATAGCGGTCACCGGGGAGCTGTTTTTT,CASSGIAVTGELFF
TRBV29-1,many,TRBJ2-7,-,TGCAGCGTAAAAACAGGTACCGAGCAGTACTTC,CSVKTGTEQYF
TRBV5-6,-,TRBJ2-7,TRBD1,TGTGCCAGCAGCTCTAGACAGGGGGCGGTCAACGAGCAGTACTTC,CASSSRQGAVNEQYF
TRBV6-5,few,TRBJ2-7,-,TGTGCCAGCAGTTACCGGTTCGGGGGCCCCTACGAGCAGTACTTC,CASSYRFGGPYEQYF